These 15 T cell receptor beta chains were sequenced from one sample in a study of blood T cell repertoires in COVID-19 (dated by TCRdb to between 2020 and 2021). Libraries were prepared through the immunoSEQ multiplex PCR assay. TCRdb limited this immuneACCESS table to in-frame rearrangements with V and J called. A share of clones is missing; checked studies link under half to unresolved V genes, and the rest is unexplained. The sample includes about 250,000 clones, with approximately 84% observed a single time. The top ten constitute around a sixth of the sample. Sample: PBMCs or T cells enriched from blood (not recorded which). The receptors here all came from a man aged 18 to 30 who had recovered from COVID-19.

The CDR3 sequence: CASSFAASPTDTQYF. CDR3 nucleotides: TGTGCCAGCAGCTTCGCGGCGTCCCCCACAGATACGCAGTATTTT. The chain recombines TRBV7-6 with TRBJ2-3; no firm D call. Germline V lookup: CDR1 SGHVS, CDR2 FNYEAQ. This CDR3 has 15 amino acids. Trimming cost V 3 bases and J 2 bases, with 12 bases left between them.

This sequence joins TRBV12-3 or TRBV12-4 and TRBJ2-1; TRBD2 matches at 7 bases. The CDR3 is made up of 13 amino acids. Unmatched junction bases numbered 4, after V lost 3 bases and J lost 8 bases. The CDR3 DNA follows: TGTGCCAGCAGTTTTGGGGGGAGGGATGAGCAGTTCTTC. Translation gives CASSFGGRDEQFF.

CDR3 nucleotides: TGTGCCAGCAGCTCATTTCGGGGAGGGGGAGGGTCTGAAGCTTTCTTT. Translation: CASSSFRGGGGSEAFF. The chain recombines TRBV7-9 with TRBJ1-1; D is possibly TRBD1 (6 bases). Germline V lookup: CDR1 SEHNR, CDR2 FQNEAQ (reference sequence). This CDR3 is 16 amino acids long. V lost 4 bases and J 6 bases, leaving 21 bases between the germline ends.

The chain recombines TRBV19 with TRBJ2-1; no clear D gene. With 4 bases removed from V and 10 bases from J, the gap between germline ends came to 14 bases. Germline V CDR1 and CDR2: LNHDA, SQIVND (reference sequence). The CDR3 has 13 residues. The CDR3 loop reads CASSTSWVREQFF. The CDR3 nucleotides read TGTGCCAGTAGTACCTCGTGGGTGAGGGAGCAGTTCTTC.

The chain combines TRBV5-6 with TRBJ2-7, with 7 bases lining up with TRBD2. The CDR3 is 14 amino acids. Unmatched junction bases numbered 6, after V lost 2 bases and J lost 4 bases. In germline, CDR1 is SGHDT, CDR2 YYEEEE. The DNA for the CDR3 is TGTGCCAGCAGCTTAGTGCGCGGGAGTTACGAGCAGTACTTC. Translating it yields CASSLVRGSYEQYF.

The rearrangement links TRBV19 to TRBJ2-1, with D tentatively TRBD2 (6 bases). V was pared by 7 bases and J by 2 bases, with 15 bases between. Germline CDR1 is LNHDA and CDR2 is SQIVND (reference sequence). There are 15 residues in the CDR3. This CDR3 is CASNLAASAYNEQFF. The DNA of the CDR3 is TGTGCCAGTAATTTAGCGGCCTCCGCCTACAATGAGCAGTTCTTC.

This chain connects TRBV19 to TRBJ2-3, with 8 bases that match TRBD2. V lost 3 bases, J lost 5 bases, and 7 bases stayed unmatched. The CDR3 spans 15 residues. Germline assignment: CDR1 LNHDA and CDR2 SQIVND (reference sequence). CDR3 sequence: CASSMSQREIDTQYF. CDR3 coding DNA: TGTGCCAGTAGTATGAGCCAGCGGGAGATAGATACGCAGTATTTT.

This chain uses TRBV18 with TRBJ2-7, with 12 bases matching TRBD2. The germline CDR1 and CDR2 sequences are KGHSH and LQKENI. The V segment lost 3 bases and the J segment 1 base; nucleotides outside the gene matches: 1. The CDR3 covers 15 residues. Written as DNA, the CDR3 is TGTGCCAGCTCACCGGGGACTAGCGGGTCCTACGAGCAGTACTTC. Its protein is CASSPGTSGSYEQYF.

This clone was observed a single time. The chain uses TRBV2 and TRBJ2-3; the match to TRBD1 covers 10 bases. V was clipped by 4 bases and J by 4 bases; unmatched bases: 5. Germline CDR1 SNHLY, CDR2 FYNNEI. The CDR3 runs to 15 residues. The CDR3 nucleotides read TGTGCCAGCAGTGGGGAGGGACAGGGGCCAGATACGCAGTATTTT. This translates into CASSGEGQGPDTQYF.

The gene calls are TRBV5-4 and TRBJ1-1; D is ambiguous. The germline V gene encodes CDR1 SGHNT and CDR2 YYREEE (reference sequence). V shed 4 bases and J shed 0 bases, with 4 bases lying between them. The CDR3 totals 12 residues. Here the CDR3 DNA reads TGTGCCAGCAGCCCAGTGAACACTGAAGCTTTCTTT. This gives the protein CASSPVNTEAFF. Full variable domain (remainder filled in from reference TRBV5-4 and TRBJ1-1): ETGVTQSPTHLIKTRGQQVTLRCSSQSGHNTVSWYQQALGQGPQFIFQYYREEENGRGNFPPRFSGLQFPNYSSELNVNALELDDSALYLCASSPVNTEAFFGQGTRLTVV.

V usage is TRBV10-3 and J usage is TRBJ2-3; TRBD1 agrees at 8 bases. The germline V gene encodes CDR1 ENHRY and CDR2 SYGVKD. The CDR3 is 14 residues long. With V trimmed by 6 bases and J by 1 base, 3 bases remained unmatched. CDR3 DNA sequence: TGTGCCATCAGGCCGGGACAGGGCACAGATACGCAGTATTTT. It codes for CAIRPGQGTDTQYF.

This clone has a handful of counts. The V and J genes are TRBV3-1 (or the pseudogene TRBV3-2) and TRBJ1-5; 10 nucleotides align to TRBD1. Germline assignment: CDR1 LGHDT and CDR2 YNNKEL (reference sequence). The CDR3 is made up of 15 amino acids. The V gene end was trimmed by 4 bases and the J gene end by 6 bases; junction bases not matched to a gene: 6. CDR3 protein: CASSLTGQGSQPQHF. The CDR3 nucleotides are TGTGCCAGCAGCCTTACGGGACAGGGGAGTCAGCCCCAGCATTTT.

V gene TRBV2 combines with J gene TRBJ1-2; D is undetermined. Per the germline V gene, CDR1 is SNHLY and CDR2 is FYNNEI. The CDR3 loop spans 10 amino acids. Trimming took 6 bases from V and 8 from J, leaving 7 bases between them. CDR3 DNA: TGTGCCAGCAGGGTACTCGGCTACACCTTC. This translates into CASRVLGYTF.

The V and J genes are TRBV3-1 (or the pseudogene TRBV3-2) and TRBJ1-5; D unresolved. The CDR3 has 15 residues. V shed 3 bases and J shed 9 bases, with 18 bases lying between them. Looked up from germline, CDR1 is LGHDT and CDR2 is YNNKEL (reference sequence). CDR3 amino acids: CASSQGGYGRRPQHF. The CDR3 nucleotides are TGTGCCAGCAGCCAGGGAGGATACGGACGGAGGCCCCAGCATTTT.

The rearrangement joins TRBV7-3 to TRBJ2-1, with 7 bases fitting TRBD2. The CDR3 has 15 amino acids. With 1 base clipped from V and 5 bases from J, the junction kept 5 bases outside the gene matches. Germline V lookup: CDR1 SGHTA, CDR2 FQGTGA. The CDR3 spells CASSLIGGRDNEQFF. The DNA of the CDR3 is TGTGCCAGCAGCTTAATAGGAGGGAGGGACAATGAGCAGTTCTTC.